This TCR beta chain was profiled in a study of long-term antiretroviral therapy in people with HIV. Turning to the study itself: First collections came about a decade before the 2015 immediate-ART recommendation. Study-level points and caveats: Repertoires looked antigen-experienced, with only a slight naive shift after ART. Following ART, diversity rose but still fell short of transplant donor controls.

V was trimmed by 7 bases and J by 0 bases, leaving 6 bases between them. This CDR3 is 13 amino acids long. The germline V gene has CDR1 SNHLY and CDR2 FYNNEI. Version v3.0 of the immunoSEQ assay ran at survey level. Per sample, sequencing targeted roughly 35,000-50,000 T-cell genomes. Sequencing used immunoSEQ multiplex PCR; TCRdb keeps in-frame clones, though not all of them. The top ten clones hold roughly 10% of a sample with tens of thousands of clones, roughly 84% of them seen once. As regards this clone: As yet, its antigen is unknown.

The receptor comes from a man between 40 and 49 years old with HIV. The sequencing here drew on unsorted PBMCs, taken around 2.5 years after starting antiretroviral therapy. The rearrangement joins TRBV2 to TRBJ1-4; D is undetermined. CDR3 residues: CASNRATNEKLFF. As DNA, the CDR3 is TGTGCCAGCAATCGGGCAACTAATGAAAAACTGTTTTTT.